The 17 T cell receptor beta chains given below trace back to one sample, sequenced in a study of T cells in Graves' hyperthyroidism and ophthalmopathy. RNA transcripts served as the template for amplifying TCR beta CDR3 regions. The HTBI primer set was used in a first-round RT-PCR of the TCR CDR3. One entry per CDR3 protein, called by TCRdb with MiXCR from the multiplex PCR reads. The table has approximately 250,000 distinct CDR3 sequences, approximately 23% seen once. The material sequenced was blood. These receptors were collected from a woman between 35 and 50 years old with Graves' ophthalmopathy.

This clonotype was counted ten times or more. The chain carries TRBV5-6 and TRBJ1-2; 10 bases are shared with TRBD1. The CDR3 covers 16 residues. The germline V gene has CDR1 SGHDT and CDR2 YYEEEE. V shed 1 base and J 4 bases; nucleotides not matched to a gene: 7. The CDR3 protein is CASSLSATGGGYGYTF. The CDR3, as DNA: TGTGCCAGCAGCTTGTCCGCGACAGGGGGCGGCTATGGCTACACCTTC. Full variable domain (outside the CDR3, taken from reference TRBV5-6 and TRBJ1-2): DAGVTQSPTHLIKTRGQQVTLRCSPKSGHDTVSWYQQALGQGPQFIFQYYEEEERQRGNFPDRFSGHQFPNYSSELNVNALLLGDSALYLCASSLSATGGGYGYTFGSGTRLTVV.

This clonotype was detected ten times or more. The chain combines TRBV28 with TRBJ2-7; 7 bases map to TRBD2. The CDR3 covers 13 residues. V dropped 4 bases and J dropped 3; count of bases not matched to a gene: 3. Germline CDR1 and CDR2: MDHEN and SYDVKM. CDR3 nucleotides: TGTGCCAGCAGTTCCGGGGACTACTACGAGCAGTACTTC. Protein product: CASSSGDYYEQYF.

This clonotype was picked up a small number of times. The chain carries TRBV30 and TRBJ2-7, with D hard to call. Germline V gene sequence: CDR1 GTSNPN, CDR2 SVGIG (reference sequence). The CDR3 is made up of 12 amino acids. V lost 2 bases and J 6 bases, leaving 11 bases between the germline ends. CDR3 DNA: TGTGCCTGGAGTTCTTTTGCTTCCGAGCAGTACTTC. Protein: CAWSSFASEQYF.

V is TRBV20-1 and J is TRBJ2-7; TRBD2 is a possible D gene (5 bases). Trimming took off 0 bases at V and 0 bases at J, with 6 bases between the two ends. Per germline, CDR1 DFQATT and CDR2 SNEGSKA (reference sequence). CDR3 size: 13 residues. The CDR3 sequence: CSARDEGSYEQYF. The DNA of the CDR3 is TGCAGTGCTAGAGATGAGGGCTCCTACGAGCAGTACTTC.

Ten or more counts support this clonotype. The chain employs TRBV12-3 or TRBV12-4 and TRBJ1-1; a weak D match, TRBD1 (5 bases). The CDR3 spans 16 residues. V was shortened by 6 bases and J by 4 bases, with 21 bases between the two germline ends. The CDR3: CASSLKAPGLGTEAFF. CDR3 nucleotides: TGTGCCAGCAGCTTAAAGGCGCCAGGGTTGGGCACTGAAGCTTTCTTT.

This clonotype was counted many times. The V and J genes are TRBV7-8 and TRBJ2-7; 11 bases are a match to TRBD2. This CDR3 has 16 amino acids. V was pared by 1 base and J by 3 bases, with 5 bases of the junction left unmatched. CDR1 is SGHVS and CDR2 is FQNEAQ in the germline V gene. CDR3 loop: CASSLGAGLAVYEQYF. In nucleotides, the CDR3 is TGTGCCAGCAGCTTAGGTGCGGGACTAGCGGTCTACGAGCAGTACTTC.

The chain recombines TRBV6-2 or TRBV6-3 with TRBJ2-7; 11 positions agree with TRBD2. V lost 2 bases and J lost 2; bases outside the gene matches: 5. The CDR3 spans 16 residues. Germline loops: CDR1 MNHEY, CDR2 SVGEGT. DNA for the CDR3: TGTGCCAGCAGTTACGGGCCTAGCGGGAGGCCCTACGAGCAGTACTTC. Protein: CASSYGPSGRPYEQYF.

The sample holds many counts of this clonotype. The V and J genes are TRBV12-3 or TRBV12-4 and TRBJ2-5; the D is unclear. Between the trimmed V and J ends, which lost 5 bases and 4 bases, there was a span of 14 bases. CDR3 size: 14 residues. Written as DNA, the CDR3 is TGTGCCAGCAGTCCCGCAGGCCCCAGAGAGACCCAGTACTTC. Translation gives CASSPAGPRETQYF.

This clonotype was seen repeatedly, ten times or more. The chain carries TRBV2 and TRBJ2-5, with 7 bases aligning to TRBD2. V lost 7 bases to trimming and J lost 5 bases; unmatched junction nucleotides: 4. Germline V gene lookup returns CDR1 SNHLY and CDR2 FYNNEI. This CDR3 spans 12 amino acids. The CDR3 spells CASTGLGETQYF. Written as DNA, the CDR3 is TGTGCCAGCACCGGACTAGGGGAGACCCAGTACTTC.

The chain links TRBV6-1 to TRBJ2-7, with TRBD1 matching 10 bases. Unmatched junction bases numbered 4, after V lost 6 bases and J lost 2 bases. Per the germline V gene, CDR1 is MNHNS and CDR2 is SASEGT. This CDR3 contains 14 residues. The CDR3 loop is CASSRQGATYEQYF. DNA for the CDR3: TGTGCCAGCAGCAGACAGGGGGCCACCTACGAGCAGTACTTC.

The gene calls are TRBV6-1 and TRBJ2-2; D might be TRBD2 (6 bases). V gave up 11 bases and J gave up 3 bases, with 13 bases separating them. This CDR3 is 13 amino acids long. Germline V gene lookup returns CDR1 MNHNS and CDR2 SASEGT. DNA of the CDR3: TGTGCCGAACGGAGGGAGGACACCGGGGAGCTGTTTTTT. This gives the protein CAERREDTGELFF.

The chain uses TRBV6-4 and TRBJ2-7; 8 nucleotides line up with TRBD1. The CDR3 spans 13 residues. Germline assignment: CDR1 MRHNA and CDR2 SNTAGT. J gave up 1 base and V 6 bases, and 2 bases lay outside the gene matches. CDR3: CASRDRVSYEQYF. In DNA form, the CDR3 reads TGTGCCAGCAGGGACAGGGTGTCCTACGAGCAGTACTTC.

This clonotype occurred many times. The chain uses TRBV12-3 or TRBV12-4 and TRBJ1-2; a possible D gene is TRBD1 (6 bases). The CDR3 loop spans 11 amino acids. Trimming cost V 4 bases and J 13 bases, with 13 bases left between them. CDR3 sequence reads: CASSSPGARTF. DNA of the CDR3: TGTGCCAGCAGTTCACCAGGGGCTCGCACCTTC.

This clonotype appeared many times. The chain uses TRBV4-2 and TRBJ1-5; 9 bases line up with TRBD1. The CDR3 consists of 17 residues. The V gene end was trimmed by 4 bases and the J gene end by 5 bases; junction bases not matched to a gene: 12. CDR1 is LGHNA and CDR2 is YNFKEQ in the germline V gene. CDR3 residues: CASSPGLGQGLYQPQHF. In DNA form, the CDR3 reads TGTGCCAGCAGCCCGGGGTTAGGACAGGGGCTTTATCAGCCCCAGCATTTT.

This clonotype was recorded at least ten times. This chain uses TRBV11-2 with TRBJ1-1, with TRBD1 as a possible D gene (6 bases). Per the germline V gene, CDR1 is SGHAT and CDR2 is FQNNGV. This CDR3 comprises 15 residues. Deletions cut 1 base from V and 6 bases from J, with 15 bases between. The CDR3 DNA reads as TGTGCCAGCAGCTTAGGGGGCACAGGGACCGCTGAAGCTTTCTTT. This translates into CASSLGGTGTAEAFF.

Many counts were recorded for this clonotype. V usage is TRBV7-2 and J usage is TRBJ2-5; 9 nucleotides match TRBD2. V lost 6 bases and J lost 5; bases outside the gene matches: 7. The CDR3 length is 14 residues. CDR1 and CDR2 from the germline V gene are SGHTA and FQGNSA. The CDR3 region is CASSSSGSSETQYF. CDR3 nucleotide sequence: TGTGCCAGCAGTAGTAGCGGGAGCAGTGAGACCCAGTACTTC.

The chain has TRBV27 and TRBJ2-5; 7 positions match TRBD1. Trimming at V came to 6 bases and at J to 5 bases, leaving 18 bases not matched to a gene. Germline values: CDR1 MNHEY, CDR2 SMNVEV (reference sequence). The CDR3 contains 17 residues. CDR3 nucleotide sequence: TGTGCCAGCAGCAGTTTAAGGCCGGGACAGCGTGGGGAGACCCAGTACTTC. The encoded protein is CASSSLRPGQRGETQYF.